A selection of T cell receptor beta chains follows, all from one sample in a study of blood T cell repertoires in COVID-19. Here immunoSEQ multiplex PCR was the method, and the copy in TCRdb shows in-frame clones only, minus some. The table has 70,000 or so clones, approximately 88% seen once. Material: peripheral blood. The receptors were gathered from a woman of 80 years or more with acute or convalescent COVID-19. CDR3s include the opening cysteine and the closing phenylalanine or tryptophan. Fields, in order: V gene, D gene, J gene, clone size, CDR3 DNA, CDR3 protein. D genes are given only for firm matches. Size is stated for part of the rows, as once, few or many counts, or as a class when the clone is expanded.

V: TRBV28
D: -
J: TRBJ1-4
size: once
DNA: TGTGCCAGCAGTTTATGGAGGAGACCAACTAATGAAAAACTGTTTTTT
CDR3: CASSLWRRPTNEKLFF

V: TRBV6-1
D: -
J: TRBJ1-5
size: once
DNA: TGTGCCAGCAGTGAAGGTAGAGCTTATAGCAATCAGCCCCAGCATTTT
CDR3: CASSEGRAYSNQPQHF

V: TRBV21-1
D: -
J: TRBJ2-3
size: once
DNA: TGTGCGCTCGGGGGGAGTACGCAGTATTTT
CDR3: CALGGSTQYF

V: TRBV7-8
D: TRBD1
J: TRBJ1-6
size: -
DNA: TGTGCCAGCAGCCGTGGACAGGGGGGAAATTCACCCCTCCACTTT
CDR3: CASSRGQGGNSPLHF

V: TRBV3-1/TRBV3-2
D: TRBD1
J: TRBJ1-2
size: -
DNA: TGTGCCAGCAGCCCGCCAGGGGGTTCTAACTATGGCTACACCTTC
CDR3: CASSPPGGSNYGYTF

V: TRBV5-1
D: TRBD2
J: TRBJ2-2
size: -
DNA: TGCGCCAGCAGGAATCCGGGGGGGGACCCTATTGGGAACACCGGGGAGCTGTTTTTT
CDR3: CASRNPGGDPIGNTGELFF

V: TRBV6-5
D: TRBD1
J: TRBJ1-6
size: -
DNA: TGTGCCACCCGACAGGGTAGTGGTGTTAATTCACCCCTCCACTTT
CDR3: CATRQGSGVNSPLHF

V: TRBV5-4
D: TRBD2
J: TRBJ2-5
size: few
DNA: TGTGCCAGCAGCCCCGGGACTACGCAAGAGACCCAGTACTTC
CDR3: CASSPGTTQETQYF

V: TRBV28
D: -
J: TRBJ1-5
size: -
DNA: TGTGCCAGCAGTTTATTTGGTACAGGGCCCAATCAGCCCCAGCATTTT
CDR3: CASSLFGTGPNQPQHF

V: TRBV24-1
D: -
J: TRBJ1-2
size: few
DNA: TGTGCCACCAGTGATTTGCAACGAGGTGGCTACACCTTC
CDR3: CATSDLQRGGYTF

V: TRBV18
D: -
J: TRBJ2-1
size: -
DNA: TGTGCCAGCTCACCACCCAGGTGGGGAAGCACCGGACAATATGAGCAGTTCTTC
CDR3: CASSPPRWGSTGQYEQFF

V: TRBV23-1
D: -
J: TRBJ2-7
size: -
DNA: TGCGCCAGCAGTCGAGACCCCTCGGGCGAGCAGTACTTC
CDR3: CASSRDPSGEQYF

V: TRBV19
D: TRBD1
J: TRBJ1-1
size: -
DNA: TGTGCCAGTAAAGACAGGGACACTGAAGCTTTCTTT
CDR3: CASKDRDTEAFF

V: TRBV5-1
D: TRBD2
J: TRBJ2-7
size: -
DNA: TGCGCCAGCAGCTTGTACGGACTAGCGCTCAACGAGCAGTACTTC
CDR3: CASSLYGLALNEQYF

V: TRBV5-1
D: TRBD1
J: TRBJ2-7
size: -
DNA: TGCGCCAGCAGCCCGGGACAGGTTCAGAGGGAGCAGTACTTC
CDR3: CASSPGQVQREQYF

V: TRBV5-1
D: TRBD1
J: TRBJ1-5
size: -
DNA: TGCGCCAGTTCGACAGGGAGAGGGCCCCAGCATTTT
CDR3: CASSTGRGPQHF

V: TRBV11-2
D: -
J: TRBJ1-2
size: -
DNA: TGTGCCAGCAGCCCCAGGGGAGTTGGTGGCTACACCTTC
CDR3: CASSPRGVGGYTF

V: TRBV19
D: -
J: TRBJ1-1
size: -
DNA: TGTGCCAGTAGTATTCTGGCAGGGAGGGAAACTGAAGCTTTCTTT
CDR3: CASSILAGRETEAFF

V: TRBV5-1
D: TRBD1
J: TRBJ1-6
size: -
DNA: TGCGCCAGCAGCGTCCGACAGGGGGCGAATTCACCCCTCCACTTT
CDR3: CASSVRQGANSPLHF

V: TRBV5-1
D: TRBD1
J: TRBJ1-4
size: -
DNA: TGCGCCAGCAGCAGGACGGACAGGGGAGCTGAAAAACTGTTTTTT
CDR3: CASSRTDRGAEKLFF

V: TRBV18
D: -
J: TRBJ1-2
size: -
DNA: TGTGCCAGCTCACCCGGGGGAGGCTATGGCTACACCTTC
CDR3: CASSPGGGYGYTF

V: TRBV28
D: -
J: TRBJ1-5
size: once
DNA: TGTGCCAGCACCCTAAGGGGCGGTTCTAGCAATCAGCCCCAGCATTTT
CDR3: CASTLRGGSSNQPQHF

V: TRBV6-5
D: TRBD1
J: TRBJ1-2
size: -
DNA: TGTGCCAGCAGTCGGACAGGGGCCCCCTATGGCTACACCTTC
CDR3: CASSRTGAPYGYTF

V: TRBV3-1/TRBV3-2
D: TRBD1
J: TRBJ1-5
size: -
DNA: TGTGCCAGCAGCCAAAGAGGACAGGGGATGAATCAGCCCCAGCATTTT
CDR3: CASSQRGQGMNQPQHF

V: TRBV27
D: TRBD2
J: TRBJ2-7
size: -
DNA: TGTGCCAGCAGAGAAACTAGCGGGAGGAACGAGCAGTACTTC
CDR3: CASRETSGRNEQYF

V: TRBV30
D: -
J: TRBJ1-3
size: -
DNA: TGTGCCTCGGACAAGAGTGCAAACACCATATATTTT
CDR3: CASDKSANTIYF

V: TRBV7-9
D: -
J: TRBJ1-6
size: -
DNA: TGTGCCAGCAGCCCCCCCGGGGGGGATAATTCACCCCTCCACTTT
CDR3: CASSPPGGDNSPLHF

V: TRBV3-1/TRBV3-2
D: TRBD2
J: TRBJ2-3
size: -
DNA: TGTGCCAGCAGCCGAGACCCCGGGACTAGCAGCACAGATACGCAGTATTTT
CDR3: CASSRDPGTSSTDTQYF

V: TRBV5-3
D: -
J: TRBJ2-1
size: -
DNA: TGTGCCAGAACCAAATCACGGGGGAAGCAGTTCTTC
CDR3: CARTKSRGKQFF

V: TRBV19
D: -
J: TRBJ1-5
size: once
DNA: TGTGCCAGTAGTGTTGGACTTTATAGCAATCAGCCCCAGCATTTT
CDR3: CASSVGLYSNQPQHF

V: TRBV7-9
D: TRBD1
J: TRBJ2-5
size: once
DNA: TGTGCCAGCAGCTTAGCAGGGGGACAGGGGGCCGTGACCCAGTACTTC
CDR3: CASSLAGGQGAVTQYF

V: TRBV6-4
D: -
J: TRBJ2-2
size: few
DNA: TGTGCCAGCAGCCCTAGTTCATTCGGCACCGGGGAGCTGTTTTTT
CDR3: CASSPSSFGTGELFF

V: TRBV19
D: -
J: TRBJ1-2
size: -
DNA: TGTGCCAGTAGTATAGCCACAGGATGGCGTGGAGACTACACCTTC
CDR3: CASSIATGWRGDYTF

V: TRBV18
D: TRBD1
J: TRBJ1-2
size: few
DNA: TGTGCCAGCTCACCATCCGGGACAGGGTATGGCTACACCTTC
CDR3: CASSPSGTGYGYTF

V: TRBV5-5
D: TRBD1
J: TRBJ2-7
size: few
DNA: TGTGCCAGCAGCTTGACGACAGGGATCGCCTACGAGCAGTACTTC
CDR3: CASSLTTGIAYEQYF

V: TRBV4-1
D: -
J: TRBJ2-4
size: once
DNA: TGCGCCAGCAGCCAAGACTTCTTCCAAAACATTCAGTACTTC
CDR3: CASSQDFFQNIQYF

V: TRBV27
D: -
J: TRBJ1-6
size: -
DNA: TGTGCCAGCAGTTCTGAGTATTCACCCCTCCACTTT
CDR3: CASSSEYSPLHF

V: TRBV10-2
D: -
J: TRBJ2-5
size: -
DNA: TGCGCCAGCAGTGTTCTAGCCCGGGAGACCCAGTACTTC
CDR3: CASSVLARETQYF

V: TRBV19
D: TRBD2
J: TRBJ2-2
size: -
DNA: TGTGCCAGTAGTACCCTTAGCGGGGAAGGGACCGGGGAGCTGTTTTTT
CDR3: CASSTLSGEGTGELFF

V: TRBV7-9
D: TRBD2
J: TRBJ2-1
size: few
DNA: TGTGCCAGCAGTCCTACTAGCGCCCCCCGCTACAATGAGCAGTTCTTC
CDR3: CASSPTSAPRYNEQFF

V: TRBV18
D: TRBD1
J: TRBJ2-7
size: -
DNA: TGTGCCAGCTCAACGGACAGGTCGGGGTACGAGCAGTACTTC
CDR3: CASSTDRSGYEQYF